These T cell receptor beta chains were read from a single sample in a study of naive and memory T cell subsets. One entry per CDR3 protein, called by TCRdb with MiXCR from the 5' RACE reads. The table includes roughly 56,000 distinct CDR3 sequences, around 7.3% detected once. All receptors come from a male donor in good health. The CDR3 runs from the conserved cysteine through the conserved F or W. D genes are given only for firm matches. Some rows mark clone size as missing; the rest say once, few, many or name a class of expanded clone.

>TRBV7-9|TRBJ1-4|many|TRBD1
TGTGCCAGCGACGACAGGGGCAATGAAAAACTGTTTTTT
CASDDRGNEKLFF
>TRBV5-5|TRBJ2-7|.|TRBD2
TGTGCCAGCAGCACCCGGAATAGCGGGGGGTATTACGAGCAGTACTTC
CASSTRNSGGYYEQYF
>TRBV6-1|TRBJ2-1|few|.
TGTGCCGGGCGTAGTCTCAGTGGCGATGAGCAGTTCTTC
CAGRSLSGDEQFF
>TRBV7-9|TRBJ2-4|few|.
TGTGCCAGCAGCGCCGGGACGACAGAAAACATTCAGTACTTC
CASSAGTTENIQYF
>TRBV19|TRBJ2-1|.|TRBD2
TGTGCCAGTAGAATAGCGGGGGGGGATAATGAGCAGTTCTTC
CASRIAGGDNEQFF
>TRBV4-1|TRBJ1-2|.|TRBD1
TGCGCCAGCAGCCAAGATACGACAGGGGGAAGCTATGGCTACACCTTC
CASSQDTTGGSYGYTF
>TRBV19|TRBJ2-3|many|.
TGTGTCAACCAGGCAACTAGCACAGATACGCAGTATTTT
CVNQATSTDTQYF
>TRBV7-9|TRBJ1-5|many|.
TGTGCCAGCAGCTTAGGTTCCGGAGGGGATAGCAATCAGCCCCAGCATTTT
CASSLGSGGDSNQPQHF
>TRBV5-4|TRBJ2-2|.|TRBD1
TGTGCCAGCAGGGACGACAGGGAATCGACCGGGGAGCTGTTTTTT
CASRDDRESTGELFF
>TRBV18|TRBJ2-5|.|.
TGTGCCAGCTCACCACTTTCGGAGACCCAGTACTTC
CASSPLSETQYF
>TRBV2|TRBJ2-4|many|.
TGTGCCAGCAGTGAAGGGGAAATGGTCGGAAACATTCAGTACTTC
CASSEGEMVGNIQYF
>TRBV4-1|TRBJ1-3|.|TRBD1
TGCGCCAGCAGACCAACGACAGGGAACTCTGGAAACACCATATATTTT
CASRPTTGNSGNTIYF
>TRBV11-2|TRBJ2-7|few|.
TGTGCCAGCAGCCCACAGGGTACCCACGAGCAGTACTTC
CASSPQGTHEQYF
>TRBV29-1|TRBJ2-1|many|.
TGCAGCGTTTCCACGACTGGAAGCGGGCAGTTCTTC
CSVSTTGSGQFF
>TRBV5-1|TRBJ2-7|many|TRBD2
TGCGCCAGCAGCTCCGATCCGGGACTAGCACGGGAGCAGTACTTC
CASSSDPGLAREQYF
>TRBV10-3|TRBJ1-5|few|TRBD1
TGTGCCATCAGTGACCAGGGGGGACAGGGTGGACAGCCCCAGCATTTT
CAISDQGGQGGQPQHF
>TRBV4-1|TRBJ2-7|few|TRBD2
TGCGCCAGCAGCATCACCAAACCGAGCAGCGGGAGTTACGAGCAGTACTTC
CASSITKPSSGSYEQYF
>TRBV12-3/TRBV12-4|TRBJ2-3|many|.
TGTGCCAGCAGTTTCGGGGGGCGGACAGATACGCAGTATTTT
CASSFGGRTDTQYF
>TRBV19|TRBJ2-5|few|.
TGTGCCAGTAGTATCGGAGGGAACCAAGAGACCCAGTACTTC
CASSIGGNQETQYF
>TRBV12-3/TRBV12-4|TRBJ2-1|many|.
TGTGCCAGCACCGCTGACAATGAGCAGTTCTTC
CASTADNEQFF
>TRBV7-6|TRBJ2-7|few|.
TGTGCCAGCAGCTTAGTGCTGGAGTTAGGCGAGCAGTACTTC
CASSLVLELGEQYF
>TRBV3-1|TRBJ1-2|.|.
TGTGCCGTATCCGGGACGGATGGCTACACCTTC
CAVSGTDGYTF
>TRBV20-1|TRBJ2-7|.|TRBD2
TGCAGTGCTCTATACCAGAGACTAGCGGGAGAGCAGTACTTC
CSALYQRLAGEQYF
>TRBV6-5|TRBJ2-5|many|TRBD2
TGTGCCAGCAGTGAATATAGCGGGGGTCCGCAGACCCAGTACTTC
CASSEYSGGPQTQYF
>TRBV7-9|TRBJ2-1|many|TRBD2
TGTGCCAGCAGCTTAGTACTAGCGGACTACAATGAGCAGTTCTTC
CASSLVLADYNEQFF
>TRBV5-6|TRBJ2-1|few|TRBD1
TGTGCCAGCAGCTTGTATCTGGGACAGGGCTACAATGAGCAGTTCTTC
CASSLYLGQGYNEQFF
>TRBV14|TRBJ2-7|.|.
TGTGCCAGCAGCCTAGAGGGAGCCGGGAGCACTTTTACCTACGAGCAGTACTTC
CASSLEGAGSTFTYEQYF
>TRBV10-3|TRBJ2-3|many|TRBD2
TGTGCCATCAGCTCCAAAGGACTAGGCCCTAGCACAGATACGCAGTATTTT
CAISSKGLGPSTDTQYF
>TRBV6-1|TRBJ2-2|few|.
TGTGCCAGCAGGGGGGCGGGACCAAACACCGGGGAGCTGTTTTTT
CASRGAGPNTGELFF